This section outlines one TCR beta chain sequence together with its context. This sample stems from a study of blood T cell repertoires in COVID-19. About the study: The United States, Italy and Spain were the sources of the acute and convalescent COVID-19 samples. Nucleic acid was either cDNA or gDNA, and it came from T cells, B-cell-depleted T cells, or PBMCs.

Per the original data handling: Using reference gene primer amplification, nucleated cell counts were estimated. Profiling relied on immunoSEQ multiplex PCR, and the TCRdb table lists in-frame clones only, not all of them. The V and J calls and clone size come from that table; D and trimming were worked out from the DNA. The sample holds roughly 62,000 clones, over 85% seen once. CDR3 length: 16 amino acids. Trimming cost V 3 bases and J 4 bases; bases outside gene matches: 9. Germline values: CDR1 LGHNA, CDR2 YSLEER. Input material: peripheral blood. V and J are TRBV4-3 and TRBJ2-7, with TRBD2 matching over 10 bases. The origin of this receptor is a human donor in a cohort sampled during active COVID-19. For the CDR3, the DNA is TGCGCCAGCAGCCAGGTCGGGGCTAGCGGGAGTTACGAGCAGTACTTC. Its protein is CASSQVGASGSYEQYF.